Below are 14 T cell receptor beta chains sequenced from a single sample in a study of early T cells in non-severe SARS-CoV-2 infection. TCRdb processed the 5' RACE reads anew with MiXCR; each CDR3 protein has one entry. There are approximately 44,000 distinct CDR3 sequences in the sample; about 12% occur only once, and more than 15% lies in the top ten. The specimen was whole blood. The origin of the receptors is an adult who was a healthcare worker with PCR-confirmed SARS-CoV-2 infection or an uninfected control (not recorded which).

This chain uses TRBV20-1 with TRBJ2-3, with D possibly being TRBD1 or TRBD2 (5 bases each). The CDR3 runs 11 residues. Germline lookup yields CDR1 DFQATT and CDR2 SNEGSKA (reference sequence). CDR3 DNA sequence: TGCAGCGCTGCCGCCAGGGACACGCAGTATTTT. Protein sequence: CSAAARDTQYF.

In its sample, this clonotype was seen many times. V gene TRBV28 combines with J gene TRBJ2-2; D uncertain. V was shortened by 3 bases and J by 6 bases, with 5 bases between the two germline ends. This CDR3 is 12 amino acids long. Germline CDR1 reads MDHEN; CDR2 reads SYDVKM. The CDR3 here is CASSFPPGELFF. CDR3 bases: TGTGCCAGCAGTTTCCCCCCCGGGGAGCTGTTTTTT.

This clonotype has just a few counts. The genes are TRBV6-2 or TRBV6-3 and TRBJ2-2; D remains ambiguous. The V and J ends lost 2 bases and 3 bases respectively, with 19 bases between them. Germline V gives CDR1 MNHEY, CDR2 SVGEGT. This CDR3 spans 18 amino acids. The CDR3 sequence is CASSYQPRLPQYTGELFF. The CDR3 nucleotides are TGTGCCAGCAGTTACCAGCCCCGGCTACCACAGTACACCGGGGAGCTGTTTTTT.

This clonotype showed up just a few times. The rearrangement joins TRBV9 to TRBJ2-7; D ambiguous. Per germline, CDR1 SGDLS and CDR2 YYNGEE. This CDR3 has 14 amino acids. Trimming took 0 bases from V and 3 from J, leaving 10 bases between them. As DNA, the CDR3 is TGTGCCAGCAGCGTAGATTATTGGAACTACGAGCAGTACTTC. The encoded protein is CASSVDYWNYEQYF. Based on the CDR3 plus reference TRBV9 and TRBJ2-7, the full variable domain is DSGVTQTPKHLITATGQRVTLRCSPRSGDLSVYWYQQSLDQGLQFLIQYYNGEERAKGNILERFSAQQFPDLHSELNLSSLELGDSALYFCASSVDYWNYEQYFGPGTRLTVT.

The chain couples TRBV28 to TRBJ2-2; TRBD1 matches at 8 bases. The CDR3 consists of 16 residues. Germline CDR1 is MDHEN and CDR2 is SYDVKM. The V and J ends lost 6 bases and 7 bases, in that order; junction bases with no gene match: 13. The DNA for the CDR3 is TGTGCCAGCAGGGATTCCGGACAGGGTAATGGCGGGGAGCTGTTTTTT. This codes for CASRDSGQGNGGELFF.

V and J are TRBV30 and TRBJ1-1, with D perhaps TRBD1 (6 bases). Germline assignment: CDR1 GTSNPN and CDR2 SVGIG (reference sequence). V was clipped by 3 bases and J by 1 base, with 12 bases between them. There are 14 residues in the CDR3. Here the CDR3 reads CAWSTGTSNTEAFF. As DNA, the CDR3 is TGTGCCTGGAGCACCGGGACATCGAACACTGAAGCTTTCTTT.

As to this clonotype: Since no conserved phenylalanine or tryptophan closes the CDR3, a read error is the likely cause. The chain links TRBV7-2 to TRBJ1-6; 7 bases map to TRBD1. Germline V gene data show CDR1 as SGHTA and CDR2 as FQGNSA. The CDR3 has 14 amino acids. The J segment lost 8 bases and the V segment lost 3 bases, leaving 4 bases of the junction unmatched. CDR3 residues: CASSLTGIYSPLHI. CDR3 DNA: TGTGCCAGCAGCTTGACAGGGATTTATTCACCCCTCCACATT.

This clonotype was seen a handful of times. CDR3 region: CATPPRGAHEQFF. The CDR3 DNA reads as TGTGCCACACCTCCTCGGGGAGCCCATGAGCAGTTCTTC. This chain connects TRBV2 to TRBJ2-1, with D perhaps TRBD2 (5 bases). Per the germline V gene, CDR1 is SNHLY and CDR2 is FYNNEI. V was cut by 10 bases and J by 8 bases, with 18 bases left in between. CDR3 length equals 13 residues. The whole variable domain, remainder taken from reference TRBV2 and TRBJ2-1, is EPEVTQTPSHQVTQMGQEVILRCVPISNHLYFYWYRQILGQKVEFLVSFYNNEISEKSEIFDDQFSVERPDGSNFTLKIRSTKLEDSAMYFCATPPRGAHEQFFGPGTRLTVL.

This chain links TRBV6-2 or TRBV6-3 with TRBJ1-1, with D possibly TRBD1 on 6 matching bases. V was trimmed by 4 bases and J by 6 bases, leaving 15 bases between them. Germline CDR1 and CDR2: MNHEY and SVGEGT. There are 14 residues in the CDR3. CDR3 nucleotide sequence: TGTGCCAGCAGTTCAACACAGGGAAACGCTGAAGCTTTCTTT. It specifies CASSSTQGNAEAFF.

This clonotype was counted once. The J gene is TRBJ2-5, the V gene TRBV7-9, with D possibly being TRBD1 (5 bases). Germline-derived CDR1 and CDR2 are SEHNR and FQNEAQ (reference sequence). This CDR3 has 14 amino acids. Trimming cost V 1 base and J 2 bases, with 8 bases left between them. CDR3 sequence (DNA): TGTGCCAGCAGCTTAGTAGGGGCTCAAGAGACCCAGTACTTC. Encoded protein: CASSLVGAQETQYF. Combining the CDR3 with reference TRBV7-9 and TRBJ2-5 gives the whole variable domain DTGVSQNPRHKITKRGQNVTFRCDPISEHNRLYWYRQTLGQGPEFLTYFQNEAQLEKSRLLSDRFSAERPKGSFSTLEIQRTEQGDSAMYLCASSLVGAQETQYFGPGTRLLVL.

In DNA, the CDR3 is TGTGCCAGCAGCGTAGATAGGACAGGTGAAAAACTGTTTTTT. It encodes CASSVDRTGEKLFF. The chain uses TRBV9 and TRBJ1-4; 7 bases line up with TRBD1. The CDR3 spans 14 residues. With 0 bases clipped from V and 7 bases from J, the junction kept 3 bases outside the gene matches. Germline values: CDR1 SGDLS, CDR2 YYNGEE.

This clonotype was seen only a few times. V usage is TRBV7-3 and J usage is TRBJ2-1; D not resolved. The length of the CDR3 is 12 residues. V was shortened by 2 bases and J by 10 bases, with 9 bases between the two germline ends. Germline assignment: CDR1 SGHTA and CDR2 FQGTGA. This chain's CDR3 is CASSLGRSEQFF. The CDR3, as DNA: TGTGCCAGCAGCTTAGGCCGGTCCGAGCAGTTCTTC.

At least ten counts were recorded for this clonotype. The gene calls are TRBV28 and TRBJ1-5, with unresolved D. The V end lost 1 base, the J end lost 8 bases, and 9 bases lay between the germline ends. There are 13 residues in the CDR3. The germline gives CDR1 MDHEN, CDR2 SYDVKM. The CDR3, as DNA: TGTGCCAGCAGTTTATCTCCGACTGAGCCCCAGCATTTT. Its translation: CASSLSPTEPQHF.

This clonotype was found a few times. This rearrangement joins TRBV20-1 to TRBJ2-7; 12 nucleotides match TRBD1. The V segment lost 1 base and the J segment 1 base; nucleotides outside the gene matches: 5. The CDR3 length is 16 residues. Per germline, CDR1 DFQATT and CDR2 SNEGSKA (reference sequence). The CDR3 region has the DNA TGCAGTGCTAGAGGGGACAGGGGGCGATTTTCCTACGAGCAGTACTTC. Residues: CSARGDRGRFSYEQYF.